A selection of T cell receptor beta chains follows, all from one sample in a study of response to subunit inactivated influenza vaccine. TCRdb re-called the RT-PCR reads with MiXCR, one entry per CDR3 protein. The table includes some 570,000 distinct CDR3 sequences, approximately 10% detected once. These data were also filed under a second study, of T cells expressing NK-cell markers.

Sequences were derived from PBMCs from blood, sampled on the day of vaccination. The receptor source for this set is a man in his fifties or sixties who received an inactivated influenza vaccine. The CDR3 runs from the conserved cysteine through the conserved F or W. D genes are given only for firm matches. Size tells how often a clone was seen (once, few, many) or the class of an expanded clone, and some rows leave it out.

clone size,D gene,V gene,J gene,CDR3 DNA,CDR3 protein
NA,NA,TRBV5-1,TRBJ2-1,TGCGCCAGCAGCGGGGCAGGCCTTTCCTCCTACAATGAGCAGTTCTTC,CASSGAGLSSYNEQFF
many,TRBD2,TRBV11-2,TRBJ2-1,TGTGCCAGCAGCTCACTCCCCGGGACTAGCGGGCATTACAATGAGCAGTTCTTC,CASSSLPGTSGHYNEQFF
NA,NA,TRBV20-1,TRBJ2-7,TGCAGTGCCGTGGGGACGGACTCTACCTACGAGCAGTACTTC,CSAVGTDSTYEQYF
many,NA,TRBV4-1,TRBJ1-6,TGCGCCAGCAGCCAAGATCTTATCCGACCCCTCTTCCAGGGATTTTCCTATAATTCACCCCTCCACTTT,CASSQDLIRPLFQGFSYNSPLHF
few,NA,TRBV30,TRBJ2-2,TGTGCCTGGAACCTAATAGGGAACACCGGGGAGCTGTTTTTT,CAWNLIGNTGELFF
few,NA,TRBV10-3,TRBJ2-1,TGTGCCATCAACACCGGGCCCCCCGGGGACAATGAGCAGTTCTTC,CAINTGPPGDNEQFF
many,NA,TRBV5-8,TRBJ2-3,TGTGCCAGCAGCCTCGCAGGGTATTTT,CASSLAGYF
many,NA,TRBV9,TRBJ2-5,TGTGCCAGCAGCGTAGCTCGAGAGGGGGCGGGAGGACTCCAAGAGACCCAGTACTTC,CASSVAREGAGGLQETQYF
few,NA,TRBV9,TRBJ1-1,TGTGCCAGCAGCGTAAATGGAGGGAACACTGAAGCTTTCTTT,CASSVNGGNTEAFF
few,NA,TRBV29-1,TRBJ2-7,TGCAGCGTCGCTGACAGGTTATACGAGCAGTACTTC,CSVADRLYEQYF
few,NA,TRBV11-2,TRBJ1-6,TGTGCCAGCAGCGCCCGTCTTGATTCACCCCTCCACTTT,CASSARLDSPLHF
few,NA,TRBV4-2,TRBJ1-5,TGTGCCAGCAGCCCCCGGGACGGAAGCAATCAGCCCCAGCATTTT,CASSPRDGSNQPQHF
few,NA,TRBV7-2,TRBJ1-4,TGTGCCAGCAGCTTTGGCAGCCGCTCCGAAAAACTGTTTTTT,CASSFGSRSEKLFF
NA,TRBD1,TRBV7-9,TRBJ2-5,TGTGCCAGCAGCTTAATCAGGGGGCAAAACAACTTCAAGACCCAGTACTTC,CASSLIRGQNNFKTQYF
many,NA,TRBV5-1,TRBJ2-2,TGCGCCAGCAGCTTGGTTGCTACAGGGAGGACCGGGGAGCTGTTTTTT,CASSLVATGRTGELFF
NA,NA,TRBV5-6,TRBJ1-6,TGTGCCAGCAGCTTGGGACACAATTCACCCCTCCACTTT,CASSLGHNSPLHF
few,NA,TRBV7-3,TRBJ2-3,TGTGCCAGCAGCCGAGGACACACCACAGATACGCAGTATTTT,CASSRGHTTDTQYF
few,NA,TRBV29-1,TRBJ2-3,TGCAGCGTTGCAGGTGGACAAACTACAGATACGCAGTATTTT,CSVAGGQTTDTQYF
NA,TRBD2,TRBV7-7,TRBJ2-3,TGTGCTAGCAGCTTAGGAACAACTAGCGGGGGAAAGACAGATACGCAGTATTTT,CASSLGTTSGGKTDTQYF
many,TRBD1,TRBV28,TRBJ2-7,TGTGCCAGCGATAGACAGGGCCGTTCCTACGAGCAGTACTTC,CASDRQGRSYEQYF
NA,TRBD1,TRBV5-1,TRBJ2-7,TGCGCCAGCAGCTTGGTGGGACAGGGTGTCGAGCAGTACTTC,CASSLVGQGVEQYF
NA,NA,TRBV6-5,TRBJ2-2,TGTGCCAGCAGTTACTCGCCGGCCACCGGGGAGCTGTTTTTT,CASSYSPATGELFF
few,NA,TRBV11-3,TRBJ2-2,TGTGCCAGCAGCCTCGGACGTTCCGCCGGGGAGCTGTTTTTT,CASSLGRSAGELFF
NA,NA,TRBV10-2,TRBJ1-2,TGCGCCAGCACCCAGAGAGGGGATCGCTATGGCTACACCTTC,CASTQRGDRYGYTF
NA,TRBD2,TRBV20-1,TRBJ2-5,TGCAGTGCTAGGCAAGCGGGGCCGGGGGAGACCCAGTACTTC,CSARQAGPGETQYF
many,TRBD1,TRBV5-1,TRBJ2-7,TGCGCCAGCAGCTTGGTGGACAGGGCATCGAACGAGCAGTACTTC,CASSLVDRASNEQYF
many,NA,TRBV28,TRBJ2-3,TGTGCCAGCACCCAGCGATACCCCACAGATACGCAGTATTTT,CASTQRYPTDTQYF
many,NA,TRBV20-1,TRBJ2-3,TGCAGTGCTTCTAGCGCGACCCATACGCAGTATTTT,CSASSATHTQYF
few,TRBD2,TRBV20-1,TRBJ2-3,TGCAGTGCAGCCCGGCTAGCGGGGGGCTCAGATACGCAGTATTTT,CSAARLAGGSDTQYF
few,NA,TRBV20-1,TRBJ2-1,TGCAGTGCTAGAGACGGGGTGCACTCGGAGCTGCAGTTCTTC,CSARDGVHSELQFF
NA,TRBD1,TRBV20-1,TRBJ2-1,TGCAGTGCTAGACCCACAGGGGTTCACTACAATGAGCAGTTCTTC,CSARPTGVHYNEQFF